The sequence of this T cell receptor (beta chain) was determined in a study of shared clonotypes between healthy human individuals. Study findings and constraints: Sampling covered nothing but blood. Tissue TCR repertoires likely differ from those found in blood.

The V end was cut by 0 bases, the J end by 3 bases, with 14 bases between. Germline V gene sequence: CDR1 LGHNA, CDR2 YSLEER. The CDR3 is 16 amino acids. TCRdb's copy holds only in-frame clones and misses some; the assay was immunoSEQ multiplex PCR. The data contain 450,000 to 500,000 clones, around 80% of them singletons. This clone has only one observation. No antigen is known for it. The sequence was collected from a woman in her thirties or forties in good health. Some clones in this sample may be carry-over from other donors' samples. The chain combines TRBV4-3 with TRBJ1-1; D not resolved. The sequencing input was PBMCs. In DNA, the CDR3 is TGCGCCAGCAGCCAAGATTATCGGGGATGGGACACTGAAGCTTTCTTT. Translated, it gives CASSQDYRGWDTEAFF.